This is a list of T cell receptor beta chains from one sample in a study of blood T cell repertoires in COVID-19. Produced via immunoSEQ multiplex PCR; TCRdb's table is partial and in-frame only. The sample holds 330,000 or so clones; over 85% are singletons and the top ten take 3% to 4.5%. Material: peripheral blood. Receptors originate from a woman aged 60-75 years with COVID-19, enrolled during active disease. Each CDR3 is given with its conserved first and last residue. The D gene is left open where the match is weak. A row's size may be missing; if present it is once, few, many or a size class.

d_gene: -; len: 12; abundance: -; j_gene: TRBJ1-1; v_gene: TRBV14; CDR3aa: CASNGGRFRAFF; CDR3nt: TGTGCCAGCAACGGTGGGAGATTTCGAGCTTTCTTT
d_gene: -; len: 13; abundance: -; j_gene: TRBJ1-1; v_gene: TRBV25-1; CDR3aa: CASSERGNTEAFF; CDR3nt: TGTGCCAGCAGTGAACGGGGGAACACTGAAGCTTTCTTT
d_gene: TRBD1; len: 15; abundance: -; j_gene: TRBJ2-5; v_gene: TRBV24-1; CDR3aa: CATSDVGQGLETQYF; CDR3nt: TGTGCCACCAGTGATGTTGGACAGGGCCTCGAGACCCAGTACTTC
d_gene: TRBD2; len: 14; abundance: -; j_gene: TRBJ2-7; v_gene: TRBV6-2/TRBV6-3; CDR3aa: CASSYTGLAYEQYF; CDR3nt: TGTGCCAGCAGTTATACGGGACTAGCCTACGAGCAGTACTTC
d_gene: TRBD1; len: 14; abundance: -; j_gene: TRBJ1-4; v_gene: TRBV5-4; CDR3aa: CASSRGQANEKLFF; CDR3nt: TGTGCCAGCAGCCGGGGACAGGCTAATGAAAAACTGTTTTTT
d_gene: TRBD1; len: 17; abundance: -; j_gene: TRBJ2-7; v_gene: TRBV5-1; CDR3aa: CASSSNPGTGNGYEQYF; CDR3nt: TGCGCCAGCAGCTCTAACCCGGGGACAGGGAATGGTTACGAGCAGTACTTC
d_gene: -; len: 14; abundance: -; j_gene: TRBJ2-7; v_gene: TRBV6-5; CDR3aa: CASSYDSWLSEQYF; CDR3nt: TGTGCCAGCAGTTATGACAGTTGGTTATCCGAGCAGTACTTC
d_gene: -; len: 15; abundance: -; j_gene: TRBJ1-5; v_gene: TRBV19; CDR3aa: CASSIGGGGVQPQHF; CDR3nt: TGTGCCAGTAGTATCGGTGGAGGGGGGGTTCAGCCCCAGCATTTT
d_gene: -; len: 16; abundance: -; j_gene: TRBJ2-2; v_gene: TRBV3-1/TRBV3-2; CDR3aa: CASSRRDKKNTGELFF; CDR3nt: TGTGCCAGCAGCCGACGGGACAAGAAAAACACCGGGGAGCTGTTTTTT
d_gene: TRBD1; len: 16; abundance: -; j_gene: TRBJ1-5; v_gene: TRBV24-1; CDR3aa: CATSGRRDSYISPQHF; CDR3nt: TGTGCCACCAGTGGACGTAGGGACAGCTACATATCGCCCCAGCATTTT
d_gene: TRBD2; len: 15; abundance: few; j_gene: TRBJ2-7; v_gene: TRBV6-1; CDR3aa: CASSDIAGRTYEQYF; CDR3nt: TGTGCCAGCAGTGATATAGCGGGGAGAACCTACGAGCAGTACTTC
d_gene: TRBD2; len: 17; abundance: once; j_gene: TRBJ2-2; v_gene: TRBV10-1; CDR3aa: CASRGPSGTRNTGELFF; CDR3nt: TGCGCCAGCAGAGGTCCCTCCGGGACTAGAAACACCGGGGAGCTGTTTTTT
d_gene: TRBD1; len: 14; abundance: -; j_gene: TRBJ1-6; v_gene: TRBV7-9; CDR3aa: CASRTDRGYSPLHF; CDR3nt: TGTGCCAGCAGAACCGACAGGGGGTACTCACCCCTCCACTTT
d_gene: -; len: 13; abundance: -; j_gene: TRBJ1-2; v_gene: TRBV6-2/TRBV6-3; CDR3aa: CASSDPDYYGYTF; CDR3nt: TGTGCCAGCAGCGATCCCGACTACTATGGCTACACCTTC
d_gene: -; len: 14; abundance: -; j_gene: TRBJ2-7; v_gene: TRBV28; CDR3aa: CASIPRTATYEQYF; CDR3nt: TGTGCCAGCATTCCCAGGACAGCGACCTACGAGCAGTACTTC
d_gene: -; len: 14; abundance: -; j_gene: TRBJ1-5; v_gene: TRBV30; CDR3aa: CAWSSHGRNQPQHF; CDR3nt: TGTGCCTGGAGTTCCCATGGGCGCAATCAGCCCCAGCATTTT
d_gene: -; len: 15; abundance: -; j_gene: TRBJ1-1; v_gene: TRBV27; CDR3aa: CASRYLGQFGTEAFF; CDR3nt: TGTGCCAGCAGATATTTAGGACAGTTCGGGACTGAAGCTTTCTTT
d_gene: -; len: 16; abundance: -; j_gene: TRBJ1-2; v_gene: TRBV11-2; CDR3aa: CASSLGGPHLNYGYTF; CDR3nt: TGTGCCAGCAGCTTAGGGGGGCCCCATCTGAACTATGGCTACACCTTC
d_gene: -; len: 14; abundance: -; j_gene: TRBJ1-4; v_gene: TRBV4-2; CDR3aa: CASSLPEVREKLFF; CDR3nt: TGTGCCAGCAGCCTCCCGGAGGTGCGGGAAAAACTGTTTTTT
d_gene: TRBD1; len: 13; abundance: -; j_gene: TRBJ1-5; v_gene: TRBV19; CDR3aa: CATLDRGGQPQHF; CDR3nt: TGTGCCACCTTGGACAGGGGAGGGCAGCCCCAGCATTTT
d_gene: -; len: 15; abundance: once; j_gene: TRBJ2-5; v_gene: TRBV5-4; CDR3aa: CASSLKGQGQETQYF; CDR3nt: TGTGCCAGCAGCTTGAAGGGCCAGGGCCAAGAGACCCAGTACTTC
d_gene: TRBD1; len: 14; abundance: -; j_gene: TRBJ1-1; v_gene: TRBV6-2/TRBV6-3; CDR3aa: CASSRQGANTEAFF; CDR3nt: TGTGCCAGCAGCCGACAGGGGGCCAACACTGAAGCTTTCTTT
d_gene: -; len: 14; abundance: -; j_gene: TRBJ1-1; v_gene: TRBV6-1; CDR3aa: CASSEYAPNTEAFF; CDR3nt: TGTGCCAGCAGTGAATATGCGCCAAACACTGAAGCTTTCTTT
d_gene: -; len: 16; abundance: -; j_gene: TRBJ2-3; v_gene: TRBV7-9; CDR3aa: CASTSNERVSTDTQYF; CDR3nt: TGTGCCAGCACCTCCAACGAGAGGGTGAGCACAGATACGCAGTATTTT
d_gene: -; len: 19; abundance: -; j_gene: TRBJ2-2; v_gene: TRBV27; CDR3aa: CASSLFGIQGQKNTGELFF; CDR3nt: TGTGCCAGCAGTTTATTCGGGATTCAGGGGCAGAAAAACACCGGGGAGCTGTTTTTT
d_gene: -; len: 16; abundance: -; j_gene: TRBJ2-1; v_gene: TRBV27; CDR3aa: CASSPRQTTSLNEQFF; CDR3nt: TGTGCCAGCAGCCCGAGACAGACCACAAGTCTTAATGAGCAGTTCTTC
d_gene: -; len: 14; abundance: few; j_gene: TRBJ1-1; v_gene: TRBV5-1; CDR3aa: CASSSELGGPEAFF; CDR3nt: TGCGCCAGCAGCTCGGAGTTAGGAGGGCCTGAAGCTTTCTTT
d_gene: TRBD1; len: 16; abundance: -; j_gene: TRBJ1-6; v_gene: TRBV25-1; CDR3aa: CASSESGQGVGSPLHF; CDR3nt: TGTGCCAGCAGTGAATCAGGACAGGGGGTAGGATCACCCCTCCACTTT
d_gene: -; len: 14; abundance: -; j_gene: TRBJ1-4; v_gene: TRBV7-2; CDR3aa: CASSLARQSEKLFF; CDR3nt: TGTGCCAGCAGCTTAGCGCGGCAGAGTGAAAAACTGTTTTTT
d_gene: TRBD1; len: 17; abundance: -; j_gene: TRBJ2-7; v_gene: TRBV28; CDR3aa: CASSSIQWGQISYEQYF; CDR3nt: TGTGCCAGTTCATCGATTCAATGGGGACAGATCTCCTACGAGCAGTACTTC
d_gene: -; len: 13; abundance: -; j_gene: TRBJ2-2; v_gene: TRBV3-1/TRBV3-2; CDR3aa: CASIEGGTGELFF; CDR3nt: TGTGCCAGCATAGAGGGGGGGACCGGGGAGCTGTTTTTT
d_gene: -; len: 13; abundance: -; j_gene: TRBJ2-2; v_gene: TRBV18; CDR3aa: CASNPRNTGELFF; CDR3nt: TGTGCCAGCAACCCTAGGAACACCGGGGAGCTGTTTTTT
d_gene: -; len: 15; abundance: once; j_gene: TRBJ1-2; v_gene: TRBV28; CDR3aa: CASSLTGFFNYGYTF; CDR3nt: TGTGCCAGCAGTCTAACAGGGTTTTTTAACTATGGCTACACCTTC
d_gene: -; len: 14; abundance: once; j_gene: TRBJ2-7; v_gene: TRBV7-6; CDR3aa: CASSSGLQRHEQYF; CDR3nt: TGTGCCAGCAGCTCGGGACTCCAAAGGCACGAGCAGTACTTC
d_gene: -; len: 11; abundance: -; j_gene: TRBJ1-2; v_gene: TRBV7-9; CDR3aa: CASSLAGGNTF; CDR3nt: TGTGCCAGCAGCTTAGCTGGCGGGAACACCTTC
d_gene: TRBD2; len: 15; abundance: -; j_gene: TRBJ2-5; v_gene: TRBV5-1; CDR3aa: CASRKGGGAEETQYF; CDR3nt: TGCGCCAGCAGGAAAGGCGGGGGGGCGGAAGAGACCCAGTACTTC
d_gene: -; len: 14; abundance: -; j_gene: TRBJ1-2; v_gene: TRBV2; CDR3aa: CASSARESNYGYTF; CDR3nt: TGTGCCAGCAGTGCCCGCGAGAGTAACTATGGCTACACCTTC
d_gene: -; len: 11; abundance: -; j_gene: TRBJ1-1; v_gene: TRBV28; CDR3aa: CASSLRQLAFF; CDR3nt: TGTGCCAGCAGTTTGAGACAGTTAGCTTTCTTT
d_gene: -; len: 16; abundance: -; j_gene: TRBJ1-6; v_gene: TRBV14; CDR3aa: CASSQVFQGFNSPLHF; CDR3nt: TGTGCCAGCAGCCAAGTTTTTCAGGGTTTTAATTCACCCCTCCACTTT
d_gene: -; len: 13; abundance: -; j_gene: TRBJ1-1; v_gene: TRBV6-5; CDR3aa: CATWTEKNTEAFF; CDR3nt: TGTGCCACTTGGACAGAAAAAAACACTGAAGCTTTCTTT
d_gene: -; len: 15; abundance: -; j_gene: TRBJ1-2; v_gene: TRBV7-2; CDR3aa: CASSAQQGMAGGYTF; CDR3nt: TGTGCCAGCAGCGCCCAACAGGGTATGGCTGGGGGCTACACCTTC